This T cell receptor (beta chain) was profiled in a study of metastatic and nonmetastatic thyroid tumors. About the study: Where malignant and benign thyroid patients were concerned, repertoires were compared across blood and tumor or nodule tissue. Study-level points and caveats: Relative to benign nodules, malignant thyroid tumors were reportedly characterized by significantly elevated TCR beta diversity in blood and tumor.

Trimming at V came to 6 bases and at J to 5 bases, leaving 4 bases not matched to a gene. This CDR3 has 14 amino acids. Germline values: CDR1 MNHNS, CDR2 SASEGT. Many counts were recorded for this clone. The antigen remains undetermined. Original processing methods: Clinicopathological groups differed in CDR3, with these differences serving to build a distant-metastasis classifier for papillary thyroid cancer. Using MiXCR, TCRdb re-called clones from the PCR reads. The V and J calls reflect TCRdb's pipeline rather than the authors' work. The sample yields some 69,000 clones, 11% to 15% seen once. All patients were untreated before thyroid surgery.

What was sequenced was blood. This clonotype was sampled from a male donor with papillary thyroid cancer or a benign thyroid nodule (not recorded which). Some clones in this sample may be carry-over from other donors' samples. The chain couples TRBV6-1 to TRBJ1-4; 9 nucleotides line up with TRBD1. CDR3 in amino acids: CASSRGQGNEKLFF. The CDR3 DNA follows: TGTGCCAGCAGCCGGGGACAGGGAAATGAAAAACTGTTTTTT.